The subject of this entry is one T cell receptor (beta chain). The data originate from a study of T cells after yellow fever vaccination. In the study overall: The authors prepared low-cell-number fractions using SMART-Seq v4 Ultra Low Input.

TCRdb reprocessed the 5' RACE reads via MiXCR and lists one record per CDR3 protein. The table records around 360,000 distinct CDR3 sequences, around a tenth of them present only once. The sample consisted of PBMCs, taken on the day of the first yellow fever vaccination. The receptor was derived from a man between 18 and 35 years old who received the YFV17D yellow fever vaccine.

CDR3 coding DNA: TGCGCCAGCAGCTGGGAGGCGAACACCGGGGAGCTGTTTTTT. Translating gives CASSWEANTGELFF. The V and J genes are TRBV5-1 and TRBJ2-2; possibly TRBD2 for D (6 bases). Germline loops: CDR1 SGHRS, CDR2 YFSETQ. Trimming pared 3 bases from V and 0 bases from J, leaving 6 bases between. The CDR3 contains 14 residues.